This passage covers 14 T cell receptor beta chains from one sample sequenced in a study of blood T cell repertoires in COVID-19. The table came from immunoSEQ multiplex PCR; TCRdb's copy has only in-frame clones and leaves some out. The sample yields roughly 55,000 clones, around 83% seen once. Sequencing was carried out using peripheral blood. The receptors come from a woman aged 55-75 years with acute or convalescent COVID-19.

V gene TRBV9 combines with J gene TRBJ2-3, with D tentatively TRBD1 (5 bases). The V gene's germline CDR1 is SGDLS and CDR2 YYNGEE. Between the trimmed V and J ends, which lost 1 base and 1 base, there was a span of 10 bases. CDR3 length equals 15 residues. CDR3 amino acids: CASSVLGDGTDTQYF. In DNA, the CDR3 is TGTGCCAGCAGCGTATTAGGGGATGGCACAGATACGCAGTATTTT.

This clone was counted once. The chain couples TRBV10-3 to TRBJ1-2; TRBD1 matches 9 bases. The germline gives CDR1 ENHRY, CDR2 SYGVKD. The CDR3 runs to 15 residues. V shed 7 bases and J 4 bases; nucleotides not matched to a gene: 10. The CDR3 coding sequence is TGTGCCATCATGGCGGACAGGGGTAATTTCTATGGCTACACCTTC. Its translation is CAIMADRGNFYGYTF.

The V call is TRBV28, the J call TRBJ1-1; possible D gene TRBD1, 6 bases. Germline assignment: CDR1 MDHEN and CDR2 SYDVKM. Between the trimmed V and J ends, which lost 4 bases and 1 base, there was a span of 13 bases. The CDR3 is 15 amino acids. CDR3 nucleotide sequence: TGTGCCAGCAGTTCTCCAATACAGGGGAACACTGAAGCTTTCTTT. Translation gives CASSSPIQGNTEAFF.

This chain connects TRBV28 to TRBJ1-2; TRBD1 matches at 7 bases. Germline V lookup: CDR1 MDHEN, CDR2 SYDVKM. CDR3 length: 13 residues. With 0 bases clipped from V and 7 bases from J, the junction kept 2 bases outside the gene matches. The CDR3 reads CASSLWEGAGYTF. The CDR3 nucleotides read TGTGCCAGCAGTTTATGGGAGGGGGCTGGCTACACCTTC.

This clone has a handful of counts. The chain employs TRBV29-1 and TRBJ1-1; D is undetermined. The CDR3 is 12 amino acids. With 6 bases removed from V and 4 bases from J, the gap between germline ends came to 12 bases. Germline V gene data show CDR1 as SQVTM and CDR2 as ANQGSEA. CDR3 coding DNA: TGCAGCGTCTTCGGTGATGTCACTGAAGCTTTCTTT. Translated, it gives CSVFGDVTEAFF.

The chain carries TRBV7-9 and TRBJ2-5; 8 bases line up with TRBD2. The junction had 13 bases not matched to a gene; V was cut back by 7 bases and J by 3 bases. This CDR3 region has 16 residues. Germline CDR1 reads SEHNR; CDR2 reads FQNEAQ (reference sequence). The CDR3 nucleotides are TGTGCCAGCATCCAAACCGGGACTAGGATGAAAGAGACCCAGTACTTC. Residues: CASIQTGTRMKETQYF.

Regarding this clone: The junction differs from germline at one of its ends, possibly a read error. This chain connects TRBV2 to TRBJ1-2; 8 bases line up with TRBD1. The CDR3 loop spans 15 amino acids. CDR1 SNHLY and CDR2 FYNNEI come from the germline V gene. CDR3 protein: CASSELTGGTYGYTF. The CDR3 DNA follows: TGTGCCAGTAGTGAACTCACAGGGGGGACCTATGGCTACACCTTC. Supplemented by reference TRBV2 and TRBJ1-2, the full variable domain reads EPEVTQTPSHQVTQMGQEVILRCVPISNHLYFYWYRQILGQKVEFLVSFYNNEISEKSEIFDDQFSVERPDGSNFTLKIRSTKLEDSAMYFCASSELTGGTYGYTFGSGTRLTVV.

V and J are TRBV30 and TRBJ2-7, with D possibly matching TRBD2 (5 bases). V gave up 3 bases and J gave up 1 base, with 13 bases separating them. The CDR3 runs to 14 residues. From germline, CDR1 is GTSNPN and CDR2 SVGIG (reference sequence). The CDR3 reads CAWRKRNRSYEQYF. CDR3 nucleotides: TGTGCCTGGAGAAAGCGGAACCGATCCTACGAGCAGTACTTC.

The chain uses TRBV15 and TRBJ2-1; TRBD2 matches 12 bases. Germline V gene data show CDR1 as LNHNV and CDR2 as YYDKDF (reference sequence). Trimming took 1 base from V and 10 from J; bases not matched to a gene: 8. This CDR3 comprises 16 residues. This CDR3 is CATSRGGLAGKVEQFF. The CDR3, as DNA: TGTGCCACCAGCAGAGGCGGACTAGCGGGAAAGGTGGAGCAGTTCTTC.

The CDR3 protein is CASSLGLGTGAAYGYTF. The CDR3 DNA follows: TGCGCCAGCAGCTTGGGGCTCGGGACAGGGGCTGCCTATGGCTACACCTTC. V gene TRBV5-1 combines with J gene TRBJ1-2; 10 nucleotides align to TRBD1. Germline loops: CDR1 SGHRS, CDR2 YFSETQ. Germline trimming cut 0 bases from V and 4 bases from J; bases unmatched to any gene: 9. CDR3 length: 17 amino acids.

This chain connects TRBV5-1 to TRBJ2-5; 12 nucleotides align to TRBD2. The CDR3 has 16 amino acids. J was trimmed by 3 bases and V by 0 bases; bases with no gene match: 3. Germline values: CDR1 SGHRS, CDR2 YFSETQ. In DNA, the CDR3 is TGCGCCAGCAGCTTGGAACTAGCGGGGGGAAAAGAGACCCAGTACTTC. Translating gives CASSLELAGGKETQYF.

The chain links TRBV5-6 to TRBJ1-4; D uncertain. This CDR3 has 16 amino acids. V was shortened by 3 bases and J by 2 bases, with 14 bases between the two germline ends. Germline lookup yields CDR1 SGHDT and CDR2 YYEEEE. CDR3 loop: CASSYKAGLTNEKLFF. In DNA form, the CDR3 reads TGTGCCAGCAGCTATAAAGCAGGACTTACTAATGAAAAACTGTTTTTT.

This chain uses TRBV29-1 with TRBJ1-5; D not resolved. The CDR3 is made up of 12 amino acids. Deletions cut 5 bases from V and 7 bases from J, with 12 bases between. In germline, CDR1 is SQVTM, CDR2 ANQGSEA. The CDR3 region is CSVSWGGQPQHF. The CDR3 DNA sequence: TGCAGCGTTTCCTGGGGAGGACAGCCCCAGCATTTT.

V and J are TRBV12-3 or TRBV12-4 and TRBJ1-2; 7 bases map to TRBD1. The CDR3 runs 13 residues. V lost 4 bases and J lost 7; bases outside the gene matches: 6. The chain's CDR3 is CASSSKGAGGYTF. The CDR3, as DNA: TGTGCCAGCAGTTCCAAGGGGGCCGGTGGCTACACCTTC.